Listed here are 8 T cell receptor beta chains from one sample, sequenced in a study of memory CD4+ T cells and cytomegalovirus serostatus. The sort gate was single viable CD3+CD4+CD8-CD45RO+ cells for memory CD4+ T cells. Libraries were prepared by immunoSEQ multiplex PCR; TCRdb keeps only in-frame clonotypes and omits some of them. Of approximately 40,000 clones listed, less than 80% are singletons. The sequenced sample consisted of memory CD4+ T cells from blood. The source of these receptors is an adult in good health and CMV-seronegative.

The J gene is TRBJ1-1, the V gene TRBV28; D remains ambiguous. There are 13 residues in the CDR3. The germline V and J ends were trimmed by 4 bases and 3 bases, with 9 bases remaining between them. Germline V CDR1 and CDR2: MDHEN, SYDVKM. In DNA form, the CDR3 reads TGTGCCAGCAGTTGGAGGCGGGACACTGAAGCTTTCTTT. Translation gives CASSWRRDTEAFF.

The chain joins TRBV28 to TRBJ2-3; D remains ambiguous. Germline loops: CDR1 MDHEN, CDR2 SYDVKM. This CDR3 is 13 amino acids long. Trimming left V 1 base short and J 5 bases short, with 7 bases between. CDR3 region: CASSLSAKDTQYF. The CDR3 DNA reads TGTGCCAGCAGTTTATCCGCTAAAGATACGCAGTATTTT.

The genes are TRBV28 and TRBJ1-2; D gene uncertain. Trimming cost V 3 bases and J 4 bases, with 6 bases left between them. The germline gives CDR1 MDHEN, CDR2 SYDVKM. This CDR3 has 12 residues. CDR3: CASSLSSYGYTF. Here the CDR3 DNA reads TGTGCCAGCAGTTTGTCCAGCTATGGCTACACCTTC.

CDR3 in DNA: TGTGCCAGTAGCATACAGGGGGCTGAGGGAGAAAAACTGTTTTTT. Translating it yields CASSIQGAEGEKLFF. The V call is TRBV19, the J call TRBJ1-4, with 9 bases lining up with TRBD1. Looked up from germline, CDR1 is LNHDA and CDR2 is SQIVND (reference sequence). V lost 6 bases, J lost 8 bases, and 10 bases stayed unmatched. The CDR3 sequence is 15 residues long.

The genes are TRBV7-2 and TRBJ1-1; 9 bases match TRBD1. The CDR3 sequence is 17 residues long. V shed 5 bases and J 0 bases; nucleotides not matched to a gene: 10. Germline CDR1 and CDR2: SGHTA and FQGNSA. Here the CDR3 reads CASSPGQGRGMNTEAFF. CDR3 nucleotide sequence: TGTGCCAGCAGCCCGGGACAGGGCAGAGGGATGAACACTGAAGCTTTCTTT.

The chain is built from TRBV7-2 and TRBJ2-5; D tentatively reads TRBD1 or TRBD2 (5 bases each). Germline values: CDR1 SGHTA, CDR2 FQGNSA. CDR3 size: 16 residues. The V end lost 4 bases, the J end lost 1 base, and 16 bases lay between the germline ends. The CDR3 here is CASSSGVVRGQETQYF. The CDR3 coding sequence is TGTGCCAGCAGCTCCGGGGTGGTAAGGGGCCAAGAGACCCAGTACTTC.

The chain has TRBV29-1 and TRBJ1-4, with unresolved D. CDR1 and CDR2 (germline): SQVTM, ANQGSEA. V gave up 7 bases and J gave up 5 bases, with 14 bases separating them. The CDR3 extends over 13 amino acids. DNA of the CDR3: TGCAGCGCCTACCCCACGGGGAATGAAAAACTGTTTTTT. It specifies CSAYPTGNEKLFF.

The gene calls are TRBV7-6 and TRBJ2-5; no clear D gene. CDR1 and CDR2 (germline): SGHVS, FNYEAQ. Trimming shortened V by 4 bases and J by 3 bases, and 3 bases separated the two germline ends. The CDR3 has 11 amino acids. The DNA for the CDR3 is TGTGCCAGCAGCTCTAAAGAGACCCAGTACTTC. It is translated as CASSSKETQYF. The full variable domain, rest sourced from reference TRBV7-6 and TRBJ2-5, is GAGVSQSPRYKVTKRGQDVALRCDPISGHVSLYWYRQALGQGPEFLTYFNYEAQQDKSGLPNDRFSAERPEGSISTLTIQRTEQRDSAMYRCASSSKETQYFGPGTRLLVL.